This is a list of T cell receptor beta chains from one sample in a study of blood T cell repertoires in COVID-19. The protocol was immunoSEQ multiplex PCR, while the TCRdb copy is restricted to in-frame clones and leaves out a portion. This sample has about 190,000 clones, with nearly 90% found just once. Sequenced input: peripheral blood. These TCRs come from a man aged 45-65 years with acute or convalescent COVID-19. Both conserved end residues are part of each CDR3. A D gene is named only where the DNA matches it firmly. Clone size is stated in some rows and not others, as once, few, many or a class when expanded.

V	J	D	size	DNA	CDR3
TRBV6-1	TRBJ2-3	TRBD2	NA	TGTGCCAGCAGTGAAAAGCGGGGCGCCGGGGCAACAGATACGCAGTATTTT	CASSEKRGAGATDTQYF
TRBV29-1	TRBJ2-5	TRBD2	once	TGCAGCGTTGATAGTACTAGCGAGGGGACCCAGTACTTC	CSVDSTSEGTQYF
TRBV6-6	TRBJ2-1	TRBD1	NA	TGTGCCAGCGGCCCGGGACAGGGCTTTAATGAGCAGTTCTTC	CASGPGQGFNEQFF
TRBV19	TRBJ1-5	TRBD1	NA	TGTGCCAGTAAGGACAGGGGAAATCAGCCCCAGCATTTT	CASKDRGNQPQHF
TRBV3-1/TRBV3-2	TRBJ2-1	TRBD1	NA	TGTGCCAGCAGTCGTACAGGGGGGAGAAGCTCCTACAATGAGCAGTTCTTC	CASSRTGGRSSYNEQFF
TRBV11-2	TRBJ2-7	NA	NA	TGTGCCAGCAGCCTTAACAGGGACCCCTACGAGCAGTACTTC	CASSLNRDPYEQYF
TRBV19	TRBJ2-1	NA	few	TGTGCCAGTAGTATAGCGGGGTCTTCATTCGCCTACAATGAGCAGTTCTTC	CASSIAGSSFAYNEQFF
TRBV10-1	TRBJ2-1	TRBD2	few	TGCGCCAGCAGTGACGGCGGGAGCTCCTACAATGAGCAGTTCTTC	CASSDGGSSYNEQFF
TRBV25-1	TRBJ2-2	NA	once	TGTGCCAGCAGTGTAGGGGTCGACACCGGGGAGCTGTTTTTT	CASSVGVDTGELFF
TRBV18	TRBJ2-5	TRBD1	NA	TGTGCCAGCTCACCACCGGGACAGGGGGCAAAGACCCAGTACTTC	CASSPPGQGAKTQYF
TRBV6-1	TRBJ2-2	NA	once	TGTGCCAGCAGTGAAGGGTTAGCGGCCACTCTCAACACCGGGGAGCTGTTTTTT	CASSEGLAATLNTGELFF
TRBV28	TRBJ1-3	NA	NA	TGTGCCAGCAGTTTAGTTTTAGGGGGTTCTGGAAACACCATATATTTT	CASSLVLGGSGNTIYF
TRBV19	TRBJ2-7	TRBD2	NA	TGTGCCAGTAGTAAGCGAGCGGGAGGGGTTGTTGAGCAGTACTTC	CASSKRAGGVVEQYF
TRBV19	TRBJ1-3	NA	NA	TGTGCCAGTAGTATTGATTTTGCGACAATTGGAAACACCATATATTTT	CASSIDFATIGNTIYF
TRBV7-3	TRBJ2-3	NA	NA	TGTGCCAGCAGCTTAATGGGACAACCGGATACGCAGTATTTT	CASSLMGQPDTQYF
TRBV4-3	TRBJ2-1	NA	few	TGCGCCAGCAGCCAAGGTATGACAGCCTACAATGAGCAGTTCTTC	CASSQGMTAYNEQFF
TRBV7-2	TRBJ1-1	NA	NA	TGTGCCAGCAGCTTAGTTTCCCTTATGAACACTGAAGCTTTCTTT	CASSLVSLMNTEAFF
TRBV20-1	TRBJ2-7	NA	NA	TGCAGTGCTAGTGGGCTGTATTACGAGCAGTACTTC	CSASGLYYEQYF
TRBV27	TRBJ2-3	NA	NA	TGTGCCAGCAGTTCCCAGGCAGATACGCAGTATTTT	CASSSQADTQYF
TRBV29-1	TRBJ2-1	NA	NA	TGCAGCGTTGCGAGGCGGGACCGATCCTACAATGAGCAGTTCTTC	CSVARRDRSYNEQFF
TRBV28	TRBJ2-3	NA	NA	TGTGCCAGCAGTTTTGGAGGGGTCCCAGATACGCAGTATTTT	CASSFGGVPDTQYF
TRBV2	TRBJ2-5	TRBD1	NA	TGTGCCAGCAGTGAGACAGGGGGCTGGGAGACCCAGTACTTC	CASSETGGWETQYF
TRBV15	TRBJ1-5	NA	NA	TGTGCCACCAGCAGAGATGAAGGGGAAGATCAGCCCCAGCATTTT	CATSRDEGEDQPQHF
TRBV9	TRBJ2-2	NA	NA	TGTGCCAGCAGCGTACTCGTCGGCGGGGAGCTGTTTTTT	CASSVLVGGELFF
TRBV24-1	TRBJ2-5	TRBD1	NA	TGTGCCACCAGCCTAGGACAGGGAGTCCAAGAGACCCAGTACTTC	CATSLGQGVQETQYF
TRBV5-1	TRBJ2-7	NA	NA	TGCGCCAGCAGCGGGGGGACAGTCTCCTACGAGCAGTACTTC	CASSGGTVSYEQYF
TRBV10-2	TRBJ2-7	TRBD2	once	TGCGCCAGCAGTGAATCCGTAGCGGGGCATTACGAGCAGTACTTC	CASSESVAGHYEQYF
TRBV19	TRBJ1-4	NA	NA	TGTGCCAGTAGTGGGCAAGGGGCCGCTGGAAAACTGTTTTTT	CASSGQGAAGKLFF
TRBV12-3/TRBV12-4	TRBJ2-7	NA	NA	TGTGCCAGCAGTTTAGGGGGGGTTGGGCAGTACTTC	CASSLGGVGQYF
TRBV5-1	TRBJ1-1	TRBD1	NA	TGCGCCAGCAGTTTGGACAGGGACACTGAAGCTTTCTTT	CASSLDRDTEAFF
TRBV28	TRBJ1-5	TRBD1	NA	TGTGCCAGCAATAGTTTATCTCAGGACAGGAACAATCAGCCCCAGCATTTT	CASNSLSQDRNNQPQHF
TRBV7-9	TRBJ2-5	NA	NA	TGTGCCAGCAGCACGGGAAATCCCACAGTGGAGACCCAGTACTTC	CASSTGNPTVETQYF
TRBV29-1	TRBJ1-5	NA	NA	TGCAGCGCCGGGACAACGGCAGGTCAGCCCCAGCATTTT	CSAGTTAGQPQHF
TRBV5-5	TRBJ1-3	NA	NA	TGTGCCAGCAGCTTCGGACAGCCTTTATCTGGAAACACCATATATTTT	CASSFGQPLSGNTIYF
TRBV14	TRBJ2-5	TRBD1	NA	TGTGCCAGCAGCACCCGGACAGGGCTATTTCAAGAGACCCAGTACTTC	CASSTRTGLFQETQYF
TRBV7-9	TRBJ2-1	NA	NA	TGTGCCAGCAGCTTATTCGGGGATAAAAATGAGCAGTTCTTC	CASSLFGDKNEQFF
TRBV28	TRBJ2-5	TRBD1	few	TGTGCCAGCAGTTTACCCGGACAGGGACGAGAGACCCAGTACTTC	CASSLPGQGRETQYF
TRBV9	TRBJ1-1	NA	NA	TGTGCCAGCAGCACCTCACAGGGTCCCTACGAAGCTTTCTTT	CASSTSQGPYEAFF
TRBV7-2	TRBJ1-1	NA	NA	TGTGCCAGCAGCACCTCGGGGGGGTCGGGAGCTTTCTTT	CASSTSGGSGAFF
TRBV10-1	TRBJ1-1	TRBD1	once	TGCGCCAGCAGTGAACTCCGGGGACAGGGGAACACTGAAGCTTTCTTT	CASSELRGQGNTEAFF
TRBV6-5	TRBJ2-1	NA	once	TGTGCCAGCGCTGAGCATCGGGGGACTGAGCAGTTCTTC	CASAEHRGTEQFF
TRBV11-2	TRBJ1-3	TRBD1	NA	TGTGCCAGCAGCTTAGATAGGGGGCTTGGAAACACCATATATTTT	CASSLDRGLGNTIYF
TRBV27	TRBJ1-4	NA	once	TGTGCCAGCAGTTACAACCGGGCGGGGACCGAAAAACTGTTTTTT	CASSYNRAGTEKLFF
TRBV20-1	TRBJ2-7	NA	NA	TGCAGTGCCCGACCGGGCTACGAGCAGTACTTC	CSARPGYEQYF
TRBV7-2	TRBJ2-2	NA	NA	TGTGCCAGCAGCGTTCTAGGAAGCACCGGGGAGCTGTTTTTT	CASSVLGSTGELFF
TRBV10-1	TRBJ2-2	TRBD1	NA	TGCGCCAGCAGTCTATCACAGGGGGCGCGAAACACCGGGGAGCTGTTTTTT	CASSLSQGARNTGELFF
TRBV3-1/TRBV3-2	TRBJ2-7	NA	NA	TGTGCCAGCAGCCAAAAAGGGGTCCGCGAGCAGTACTTC	CASSQKGVREQYF
TRBV7-2	TRBJ2-5	NA	once	TGTGCCAGCAGCTTAGTTCTCCGGGAGACCCAGTACTTC	CASSLVLRETQYF
TRBV18	TRBJ2-2	NA	NA	TGTGCCAGCTCACCACAAGAAGGGGACACCGGGGAGCTGTTTTTT	CASSPQEGDTGELFF
TRBV4-3	TRBJ1-1	NA	NA	TGCGCCAGCAGCCCCACGCGGTTCAACACTGAAGCTTTCTTT	CASSPTRFNTEAFF
TRBV6-6	TRBJ1-1	NA	once	TGTGCCAGCACCACGACAGGGAACACTGAAGCTTTCTTT	CASTTTGNTEAFF
TRBV19	TRBJ1-5	TRBD1	NA	TGTGCCAGTAGTGTCACAGGGGACCAGCCCCAGCATTTT	CASSVTGDQPQHF
TRBV7-3	TRBJ2-3	NA	NA	TGTGCCAGCAGCTTGGGACTCAGCACAGATACGCAGTATTTT	CASSLGLSTDTQYF
TRBV10-1	TRBJ2-6	NA	NA	TGCGCCAGCAGGCCAGGCTCTGGGGCCAACGTCCTGACTTTC	CASRPGSGANVLTF
TRBV20-1	TRBJ2-7	NA	NA	TGCAGTGCTAGTTTGGGGGGTTCACAGTACGAGCAGTACTTC	CSASLGGSQYEQYF